These T cell receptor beta chains were read from a single sample in a study of human T cells and chemical hapten exposure. TCRdb processed the RACE reads anew with MiXCR; each CDR3 protein has one entry. The data hold more than 95,000 distinct CDR3 sequences, with under 35% observed a single time. Sequenced material: whole blood, taken in connection with sensitization to the hapten diphenylcyclopropenone (DPC). These receptors were obtained from a man in his forties with alopecia areata. Some clones in this sample may be carry-over from other donors' samples. Each CDR3 is given with its conserved first and last residue. D genes are given only for firm matches. Clone size is given for some rows only: seen once, a few or many times, or a class if the clone is expanded.

clone size | D gene | J gene | V gene | CDR3 protein | CDR3 DNA
. | . | TRBJ1-5 | TRBV29-1 | CSVEEYIGQPQHF | TGCAGCGTTGAAGAATACATCGGCCAGCCCCAGCATTTT
. | . | TRBJ2-1 | TRBV20-1 | CSARDDAGNNEQFF | TGCAGTGCTAGAGATGATGCCGGCAACAATGAGCAGTTCTTC
few | . | TRBJ2-1 | TRBV29-1 | CSVARDRREQFF | TGCAGCGTTGCGCGGGACCGCCGGGAGCAGTTCTTC
. | TRBD2 | TRBJ2-5 | TRBV6-2/TRBV6-3 | CASSSRTSGTPSGETQYF | TGTGCCAGCAGCTCCCGGACTAGCGGGACCCCCTCGGGTGAGACCCAGTACTTC
few | . | TRBJ1-5 | TRBV20-1 | CSARDVGSGVGQHF | TGCAGTGCTAGAGATGTGGGCTCCGGGGTCGGCCAGCATTTT
. | . | TRBJ1-3 | TRBV18 | CASSPGITASGNTIYF | TGTGCCAGCTCACCAGGTATCACCGCGTCTGGAAACACCATATATTTT
. | . | TRBJ2-5 | TRBV19 | CASSITGSQETQYF | TGTGCCAGTAGTATAACAGGGTCGCAAGAGACCCAGTACTTC
few | . | TRBJ1-5 | TRBV24-1 | CATSVGRGLLNSNQPQHF | TGTGCCACCAGTGTCGGCAGGGGACTCCTTAATAGCAATCAGCCCCAGCATTTT
few | TRBD1 | TRBJ2-2 | TRBV7-8 | CASSPRDRLNTGELFF | TGTGCCAGCAGCCCCAGGGACAGGCTGAACACCGGGGAGCTGTTTTTT
. | TRBD2 | TRBJ2-7 | TRBV3-1 | CASSRRMGGTSAYEQYF | TGTGCCAGCAGCCGTCGTATGGGTGGAACTAGCGCGTACGAGCAGTACTTC
. | . | TRBJ1-1 | TRBV7-9 | CASSLGYGGPSIEAFF | TGTGCCAGCAGCTTAGGATATGGGGGGCCGTCTATTGAAGCTTTCTTT
few | TRBD1 | TRBJ2-3 | TRBV10-3 | CAITQGTGGTDTQYF | TGTGCCATCACCCAAGGGACAGGCGGTACAGATACGCAGTATTTT
few | . | TRBJ1-6 | TRBV10-3 | CAISESMVGEKTPLHF | TGTGCCATCAGTGAGTCGATGGTCGGGGAGAAAACACCCCTCCACTTT
few | . | TRBJ1-2 | TRBV7-2 | CASSGNYGYTF | TGTGCCAGCAGCGGTAACTATGGCTACACCTTC
. | TRBD1 | TRBJ2-4 | TRBV12-3/TRBV12-4 | CASSDDRAVSAKNIQYF | TGTGCCAGCAGTGACGACAGGGCGGTATCGGCCAAAAACATTCAGTACTTC
. | TRBD2 | TRBJ2-3 | TRBV12-3/TRBV12-4 | CASRGTSGPPDTQYF | TGTGCCAGCAGGGGGACTAGCGGGCCCCCGGATACGCAGTATTTT
. | TRBD1 | TRBJ2-5 | TRBV2 | CASSVPLDRGRETQYF | TGTGCCAGCAGTGTACCCCTGGACAGGGGGAGAGAGACCCAGTACTTC
. | . | TRBJ1-5 | TRBV12-3/TRBV12-4 | CASSEVSNQPQHF | TGTGCCAGCAGTGAGGTTAGCAATCAGCCCCAGCATTTT
. | . | TRBJ2-6 | TRBV29-1 | CSVGFLASGANVLTF | TGCAGCGTGGGATTTTTGGCCTCTGGGGCCAACGTCCTGACTTTC
. | TRBD2 | TRBJ2-2 | TRBV24-1 | CATSDPGLATNTGELFF | TGTGCCACCAGTGACCCTGGACTAGCGACGAACACCGGGGAGCTGTTTTTT
once | TRBD1 | TRBJ1-4 | TRBV7-9 | CASSFKGQPNEKLFF | TGTGCCAGCAGCTTTAAGGGACAGCCTAATGAAAAACTGTTTTTT
. | TRBD2 | TRBJ2-1 | TRBV18 | CASSPRSELAGGGEQFF | TGTGCCAGCTCACCACGGTCGGAACTAGCGGGAGGTGGTGAGCAGTTCTTC
. | . | TRBJ2-1 | TRBV6-5 | CASSLEQAGAGYEQFF | TGTGCCAGCAGTCTAGAACAGGCGGGGGCTGGCTATGAGCAGTTCTTC
. | . | TRBJ2-1 | TRBV29-1 | CSVLKRTPNEQFF | TGCAGCGTTTTAAAAAGGACTCCAAATGAGCAGTTCTTC
few | . | TRBJ1-2 | TRBV5-1 | CASPIGNGYTF | TGCGCCAGCCCCATAGGGAATGGCTACACCTTC
few | TRBD1 | TRBJ2-7 | TRBV6-5 | CASRSGQGTYEQYF | TGTGCCAGCAGATCCGGACAGGGGACCTACGAGCAGTACTTC
. | . | TRBJ2-3 | TRBV6-1 | CASSDSTDTQYF | TGTGCCAGCAGTGACAGCACAGATACGCAGTATTTT
few | . | TRBJ2-3 | TRBV29-1 | CSVGDTQYF | TGCAGCGTCGGGGATACGCAGTATTTT
few | . | TRBJ1-5 | TRBV6-5 | CASSPGVTGQPQHF | TGTGCCAGCAGCCCTGGGGTCACAGGGCAGCCCCAGCATTTT
. | . | TRBJ2-5 | TRBV7-2 | CASSPTLGGPTQYF | TGTGCCAGCAGCCCCACCCTGGGGGGCCCGACCCAGTACTTC
few | . | TRBJ2-3 | TRBV7-2 | CASKLGLSTDTQYF | TGTGCCAGCAAACTCGGACTGAGCACAGATACGCAGTATTTT
. | . | TRBJ1-6 | TRBV7-9 | CASSLEQYNSPLHF | TGTGCCAGCAGCTTAGAACAATATAATTCACCCCTCCACTTT
few | TRBD1 | TRBJ2-3 | TRBV5-1 | CASSLTGAQYF | TGCGCCAGCAGCTTGACAGGGGCGCAGTATTTT
. | TRBD1 | TRBJ1-1 | TRBV7-2 | CASSLGTGIMNTEAFF | TGTGCCAGCAGCTTGGGGACAGGAATCATGAACACTGAAGCTTTCTTT
many | . | TRBJ2-4 | TRBV11-2 | CASSPSKNIQYF | TGTGCCAGCAGCCCTTCCAAAAACATTCAGTACTTC
few | TRBD2 | TRBJ2-1 | TRBV29-1 | CSGDSGRAGEQFF | TGCAGCGGGGACAGCGGGAGGGCCGGTGAGCAGTTCTTC
few | TRBD2 | TRBJ2-5 | TRBV10-3 | CAIRGGSREAETQYF | TGTGCCATCAGGGGGGGTTCGCGGGAGGCAGAGACCCAGTACTTC
. | TRBD1 | TRBJ2-4 | TRBV6-2/TRBV6-3 | CASSYSGTGPYF | TGTGCCAGCAGTTACTCAGGGACAGGGCCATACTTC
once | . | TRBJ2-1 | TRBV12-3/TRBV12-4 | CASSFELGTSYNEQFF | TGTGCCAGCAGTTTTGAACTTGGTACCTCCTACAATGAGCAGTTCTTC
. | . | TRBJ2-6 | TRBV11-1 | CASSLTARAGANVLTF | TGTGCCAGCAGCCTCACGGCGAGAGCGGGGGCCAACGTCCTGACTTTC